The 25 T cell receptor beta chains below all came from one sample that was sequenced in a study of blood T cells in healthy people across ages. Then a second PCR, running about 6 to 11 cycles, was carried out with a sample-barcoded 5' primer and a J-beta primer mix. From the 5' RACE reads, TCRdb called clonotypes with MiXCR, one entry per CDR3 protein. The top ten clones hold 20% to 25% of a sample with roughly 800,000 distinct CDR3 sequences, 58% of them seen once. The specimen sequenced was blood. The receptors originated from a man younger than 45 in good health.

Worth noting for this clonotype: At one boundary the junction diverges from the germline segment, which might be a read error. The genes are TRBV7-6 and TRBJ2-7; perhaps D is TRBD1 or TRBD2 (5 bases each). CDR3 length: 14 amino acids. Germline loops: CDR1 SGHVS, CDR2 FNYEAQ. CDR3 in DNA: TGTGCCGGCAGCCCTGGGGACGGAACCTACGAGCAGTACTTC. Its protein product is CAGSPGDGTYEQYF.

The J gene is TRBJ2-1, the V gene TRBV20-1; the D gene is possibly TRBD2 (7 bases). This CDR3 has 13 amino acids. Germline V lookup: CDR1 DFQATT, CDR2 SNEGSKA (reference sequence). V was trimmed by 5 bases and J by 9 bases, leaving 17 bases between them. CDR3 in amino acids: CSAEGGALGEQFF. CDR3 DNA: TGCAGTGCTGAGGGGGGGGCCCTAGGTGAGCAGTTCTTC.

V usage is TRBV2 and J usage is TRBJ2-1; 11 bases fit TRBD1. This CDR3 region has 16 residues. Trimming at V came to 5 bases and at J to 9 bases, leaving 12 bases not matched to a gene. Germline V lookup: CDR1 SNHLY, CDR2 FYNNEI. The CDR3 coding sequence is TGTGCCAGCAGTACCGGGACAGGGGGACCCGGGGGTGAGCAGTTCTTC. The encoded protein is CASSTGTGGPGGEQFF.

The chain couples TRBV2 to TRBJ2-7; maybe TRBD2 (6 bases). V gave up 7 bases and J gave up 6 bases, with 13 bases separating them. The germline V gene encodes CDR1 SNHLY and CDR2 FYNNEI. The CDR3 has 12 amino acids. The CDR3 coding sequence is TGTGCCAGCATGGAGGGAGGAGCCGAGCAGTACTTC. Amino acid sequence: CASMEGGAEQYF.

The chain has TRBV5-4 and TRBJ2-5; D not resolved. This CDR3 region has 14 residues. V was pared by 2 bases and J by 5 bases, with 13 bases between. Germline V CDR1 and CDR2: SGHNT, YYREEE (reference sequence). The CDR3 is CASSFPQDLETQYF. The CDR3, as DNA: TGTGCCAGCAGCTTTCCTCAGGATTTGGAGACCCAGTACTTC.

V is TRBV30 and J is TRBJ2-7; D might be TRBD1 (5 bases). Germline V gene data show CDR1 as GTSNPN and CDR2 as SVGIG (reference sequence). V gave up 3 bases and J gave up 7 bases, with 22 bases separating them. CDR3 length: 15 residues. CDR3 sequence reads: CAWRYWGRVIGEQYF. The CDR3 DNA follows: TGTGCCTGGAGGTACTGGGGCCGCGTAATCGGTGAGCAGTACTTC.

The gene calls are TRBV5-1 and TRBJ2-7; the D call may be TRBD1 or TRBD2 (5 bases each). Gene TRBJ2-5 matches the end of the DNA better, so the J call may be wrong. Germline loops: CDR1 SGHRS, CDR2 YFSETQ. CDR3 length: 14 amino acids. The CDR3 sequence is CASSPPGSWETQYF. CDR3 nucleotide sequence: TGCGCCAGCAGCCCCCCAGGGAGCTGGGAGACCCAGTACTTC.

This sequence joins TRBV11-2 and TRBJ2-3, with unresolved D. This CDR3 is 15 amino acids long. Germline values: CDR1 SGHAT, CDR2 FQNNGV. Trimming stripped 1 base from V and 5 bases from J, with 13 bases between. The CDR3 loop is CASSLGQFGGDTQYF. The CDR3 nucleotides are TGTGCCAGCAGCTTAGGCCAATTTGGCGGAGATACGCAGTATTTT.

J is TRBJ2-1 and V is TRBV12-3 or TRBV12-4; TRBD1 agrees at 8 bases. V lost 7 bases, J lost 10 bases, and 9 bases stayed unmatched. The CDR3 spans 13 residues. The CDR3 is CASTWTGSGEQFF. CDR3 DNA sequence: TGTGCCAGCACATGGACAGGGTCTGGGGAGCAGTTCTTC.

The chain is built from TRBV5-1 and TRBJ2-3; 9 bases match TRBD1. Germline loops: CDR1 SGHRS, CDR2 YFSETQ. Losses at the gene ends were 5 bases for V and 8 bases for J; bases not matched to a gene: 6. This CDR3 region has 13 residues. In DNA form, the CDR3 reads TGCGCCAGCAGATCCGAGGACAGGGGTACGCAGTATTTT. Its protein is CASRSEDRGTQYF.

This chain joins TRBV2 and TRBJ2-5, with D possibly called TRBD1 or TRBD2 (5 bases each). From germline, CDR1 is SNHLY and CDR2 FYNNEI. V lost 6 bases, J lost 3 bases, and 17 bases lay in between. The CDR3 is made up of 15 amino acids. Here the CDR3 reads CASSIGTGRKETQYF. In DNA, the CDR3 is TGTGCCAGCAGCATCGGGACGGGACGCAAAGAGACCCAGTACTTC.

This chain connects TRBV7-2 to TRBJ2-1; no firm D call. CDR1 and CDR2 from the germline V gene are SGHTA and FQGNSA. The CDR3 length is 16 residues. V was cut by 6 bases and J by 1 base, with 16 bases left in between. The CDR3 loop is CASRDLRSVSYNEQFF. The CDR3 coding sequence is TGTGCCAGCAGAGATCTAAGGTCCGTGTCCTACAATGAGCAGTTCTTC.

Only a few counts were recorded for this clonotype. The rearrangement uses TRBV20-1 and TRBJ1-2; weak D call: TRBD1 (6 bases). Trimming cost V 1 base and J 7 bases, with 13 bases left between them. Per the germline V gene, CDR1 is DFQATT and CDR2 is SNEGSKA (reference sequence). The CDR3 is 13 amino acids. The CDR3 DNA reads TGCAGTGCTAGAGTTACCCAGGGGAGTGGCTACACCTTC. The encoded protein is CSARVTQGSGYTF.

The chain links TRBV7-8 to TRBJ1-2; the D is unclear. Germline V gives CDR1 SGHVS, CDR2 FQNEAQ. V gave up 4 bases and J gave up 6 bases, with 12 bases separating them. There are 13 residues in the CDR3. The CDR3 DNA sequence: TGTGCCAGCAGCTCTATAGCGGTCGATGGCTACACCTTC. Its protein product is CASSSIAVDGYTF.

This clonotype has a single count. The chain combines TRBV20-1 with TRBJ2-1, with D maybe TRBD2 (6 bases). From germline, CDR1 is DFQATT and CDR2 SNEGSKA (reference sequence). The CDR3 is 14 amino acids. V shed 5 bases and J shed 8 bases, with 19 bases lying between them. CDR3 loop: CSAYRDSQSHEQFF. The CDR3, as DNA: TGCAGTGCTTACCGGGACTCACAAAGCCATGAGCAGTTCTTC.

There are many counts of this clonotype. The V and J genes are TRBV5-1 and TRBJ2-5; TRBD2 is a possible D gene (5 bases). The CDR3 has 15 amino acids. Between the trimmed V and J ends, which lost 0 bases and 2 bases, there was a span of 11 bases. Germline assignment: CDR1 SGHRS and CDR2 YFSETQ. The CDR3 bases are TGCGCCAGCAGCTTGGAAGGGCTAGCTCAAGAGACCCAGTACTTC. Encoded protein: CASSLEGLAQETQYF.

V and J are TRBV11-2 and TRBJ2-1; the D gene is possibly TRBD2 (6 bases). From germline, CDR1 is SGHAT and CDR2 FQNNGV. The V and J ends lost 3 bases and 0 bases respectively, with 9 bases between them. The CDR3 is 15 amino acids. The DNA of the CDR3 is TGTGCCAGCAGCTTGCGGGACCTCTCCTACAATGAGCAGTTCTTC. It is translated as CASSLRDLSYNEQFF. Full variable domain (outside the CDR3, taken from reference TRBV11-2 and TRBJ2-1): EAGVAQSPRYKIIEKRQSVAFWCNPISGHATLYWYQQILGQGPKLLIQFQNNGVVDDSQLPKDRFSAERLKGVDSTLKIQPAKLEDSAVYLCASSLRDLSYNEQFFGPGTRLTVL.

The V gene is TRBV5-1, the J gene TRBJ2-3, with 10 nucleotides matching TRBD2. CDR3 length: 14 residues. V lost 6 bases to trimming and J lost 3 bases; unmatched junction nucleotides: 4. The germline V gene encodes CDR1 SGHRS and CDR2 YFSETQ. The CDR3 DNA reads as TGCGCCAGCAATGAACTAGCGGGGACAGATACGCAGTATTTT. It yields the protein CASNELAGTDTQYF. The variable domain in full, completed from reference TRBV5-1 and TRBJ2-3, reads KAGVTQTPRYLIKTRGQQVTLSCSPISGHRSVSWYQQTPGQGLQFLFEYFSETQRNKGNFPGRFSGRQFSNSRSEMNVSTLELGDSALYLCASNELAGTDTQYFGPGTRLTVL.

The rearrangement links TRBV18 to TRBJ1-1; D not resolved. The CDR3 totals 15 residues. Trimming pared 6 bases from V and 0 bases from J, leaving 14 bases between. Per the germline V gene, CDR1 is KGHSH and CDR2 is LQKENI. The DNA for the CDR3 is TGTGCCAGCTCTAGCAGTGGCGGGATGAACACTGAAGCTTTCTTT. It yields the protein CASSSSGGMNTEAFF.

J is TRBJ2-6 and V is TRBV21-1. TRBV21-1 is a pseudogene locus. There are 16 residues in the CDR3. The CDR3 is CASSKGGNSGANVLTF. CDR3 coding DNA: TGTGCCAGCAGCAAAGGAGGGAACTCTGGGGCCAACGTCCTGACTTTC.

This chain uses TRBV29-1 with TRBJ1-2, with 8 bases aligning to TRBD1. V lost 4 bases to trimming and J lost 6 bases; unmatched junction nucleotides: 7. CDR3 length: 13 residues. Germline values: CDR1 SQVTM, CDR2 ANQGSEA. CDR3 residues: CSVVGQGADGYTF. The DNA of the CDR3 is TGCAGCGTTGTCGGCCAGGGGGCGGATGGCTACACCTTC.

The rearrangement uses TRBV28 and TRBJ1-6; TRBD1 is a possible D gene (5 bases). V gave up 3 bases and J gave up 6 bases, with 12 bases separating them. Per the germline V gene, CDR1 is MDHEN and CDR2 is SYDVKM. The CDR3 totals 15 residues. The CDR3 nucleotides read TGTGCCAGCAGTTTGGTCGGGGGAAGTAATTCACCCCTCCACTTT. Translation gives CASSLVGGSNSPLHF. Full variable domain (outside the CDR3, taken from reference TRBV28 and TRBJ1-6): DVKVTQSSRYLVKRTGEKVFLECVQDMDHENMFWYRQDPGLGLRLIYFSYDVKMKEKGDIPEGYSVSREKKERFSLILESASTNQTSMYLCASSLVGGSNSPLHFGNGTRLTVT.

The table lists this clonotype with a few counts. This chain uses TRBV12-3 or TRBV12-4 with TRBJ2-1, with D possibly being TRBD2 (7 bases). The CDR3 has 15 amino acids. V was clipped by 3 bases and J by 4 bases, with 13 bases between them. Written as DNA, the CDR3 is TGTGCCAGCAGTTTGGAGGGGGGGCCTTACAATGAGCAGTTCTTC. This codes for CASSLEGGPYNEQFF.

The gene calls are TRBV20-1 and TRBJ2-7; D is unresolved. The length of the CDR3 is 14 residues. The V and J ends lost 4 bases and 0 bases respectively, with 13 bases between them. In germline, CDR1 is DFQATT, CDR2 SNEGSKA (reference sequence). The chain's CDR3 is CSAKRWQSSYEQYF. CDR3 DNA: TGCAGTGCTAAGAGGTGGCAAAGCTCCTACGAGCAGTACTTC.

This chain uses TRBV7-2 with TRBJ1-5; D is undetermined. Germline CDR1 SGHTA, CDR2 FQGNSA. Between the trimmed V and J ends, which lost 5 bases and 6 bases, there was a span of 17 bases. The length of the CDR3 is 15 residues. Here the CDR3 reads CASSLSGWTSQPQHF. The CDR3 nucleotides are TGTGCCAGCAGCCTCTCCGGGTGGACTTCTCAGCCCCAGCATTTT.